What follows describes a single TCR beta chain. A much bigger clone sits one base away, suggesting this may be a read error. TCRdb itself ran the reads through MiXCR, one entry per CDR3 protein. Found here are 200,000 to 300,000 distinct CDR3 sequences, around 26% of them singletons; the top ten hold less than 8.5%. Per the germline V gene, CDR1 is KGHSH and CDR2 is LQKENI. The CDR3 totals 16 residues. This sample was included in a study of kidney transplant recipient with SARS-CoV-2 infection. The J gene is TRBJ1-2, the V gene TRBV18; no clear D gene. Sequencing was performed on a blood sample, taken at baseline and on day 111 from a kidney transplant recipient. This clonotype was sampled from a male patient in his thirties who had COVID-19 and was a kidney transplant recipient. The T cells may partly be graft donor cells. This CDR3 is CASSPGGSLDGYGYIF. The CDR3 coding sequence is TGTGCCAGCTCACCAGGAGGGAGTTTGGACGGCTATGGCTACATCTTC.